Below, 2 T cell receptor beta chains from the same sample are listed, as sequenced in a study of blood T cell repertoires in COVID-19. Measured with immunoSEQ multiplex PCR; TCRdb has only the in-frame clones, and not every one. This table holds approximately 34,000 clones, about 85% found once. Sequencing input: peripheral blood. These receptors were taken from a man aged 65 to 79 with COVID-19, enrolled during active disease.

The chain combines TRBV6-5 with TRBJ2-5; tentatively, D is TRBD1 (6 bases). This CDR3 comprises 13 residues. Germline CDR1 MNHEY, CDR2 SVGAGI. V was trimmed by 10 bases and J by 2 bases, leaving 14 bases between them. CDR3 residues: CATSGQPQETQYF. The CDR3 region has the DNA TGTGCCACTAGTGGACAGCCGCAAGAGACCCAGTACTTC.

This sequence joins TRBV29-1 and TRBJ1-4; D not resolved. This CDR3 is 12 amino acids long. V was shortened by 5 bases and J by 4 bases, with 8 bases between the two germline ends. CDR1 is SQVTM and CDR2 is ANQGSEA in the germline V gene. The CDR3 bases are TGCAGCGTTCGACGGGGTAATGAAAAACTGTTTTTT. Its protein is CSVRRGNEKLFF.